This T cell receptor (beta chain) was identified during a study of CD4+ T cells in melanoma (dated by TCRdb to 2021 to 2024). Regarding the study in general: The study examined neoantigen-specific CD4+ T cells in human melanoma. The research as a whole found: Neoantigen-specific CD4+ T cells in melanoma were reported to have a range of differentiation states. The report described a correlation between neoantigen-specific CD4+ T cells and the function of CD8+ T cells, macrophages and B cells.

The donors were people with melanoma. Including cysteine and phenylalanine, the CDR3 has 15 amino acids. The retained sequence is limited to the CDR3, 45 bases, with the frame set at the first base. Taken from the germline V gene (reference sequence), the CDR1 and CDR2 loops are LNHDA and SQIVND. Trimming accounts for 3 bases at V and 0 bases at J, while the number of junction bases matched to no gene is 4. The sample holds one count of this clone. Its antigen is unknown. Per-nucleotide qualities are absent, and no much larger clonotype sits a single base away. Libraries were constructed by the immunoSEQ multiplex PCR assay. Here the immuneACCESS table is served through TCRdb, limited to in-frame sequences with V and J called. Missing clones are a known gap in these copies; in checked studies unresolved V genes cover under half, and the rest lacks a known reason. The sample yields about 110,000 clones; around 92% were counted once. Roughly 3.3% of the sample is held by the ten biggest clonotypes.

The sequence links TRBV19 to TRBJ2-7; 8 bases in the junction line up with TRBD1. The receptor comes from a human donor with melanoma. Sequenced: peripheral blood. The bases are TGTGCCAGTAGTATGGCAGGGGGCGTCTCCTACGAGCAGTACTTC. This gives the protein CASSMAGGVSYEQYF.